This section outlines one T cell receptor (beta chain) sequence together with its context. This record comes from a study of T cell repertoires in cytomegalovirus infection. TCRdb analysed the reads with MiXCR anew, one entry per CDR3 protein. The sample holds some 680,000 distinct CDR3 sequences, about a third seen once. From germline, CDR1 is SGHVS and CDR2 FQNEAQ. J was trimmed by 4 bases and V by 0 bases; bases with no gene match: 15. The CDR3 has 19 residues. The chain is built from TRBV7-8 and TRBJ2-5; 9 positions match TRBD2. This TCR derives from a human donor in good health (CMV status not recorded). Some clones in this sample may be carry-over from other donors' samples. Specimen: PBMCs. CDR3 amino acids: CASSLATSSGIGARETQYF. In nucleotides, the CDR3 is TGTGCCAGCAGCTTAGCGACATCTAGCGGGATAGGAGCAAGAGAGACCCAGTACTTC.